The 20 T cell receptor beta chains reported below all come from one sample, sequenced in a study of OX40 agonist ivuxolimab in advanced cancers. The assay was immunoSEQ multiplex PCR, and TCRdb's table has in-frame clones only and misses some. The table lists tens of thousands of clones, around 84% of them singletons. The starting material was CD4+ or CD8+ T cells sorted from blood, obtained in a trial of the OX40 agonist ivuxolimab. These TCRs come from an adult with an advanced solid tumor such as melanoma, head and neck, liver or kidney cancer.

CDR3 in amino acids: CASSRGGLAGAPTQYF. DNA of the CDR3: TGTGCCAGCAGTCGAGGCGGACTAGCGGGGGCCCCGACCCAGTACTTC. The V gene is TRBV28, the J gene TRBJ2-5; 13 bases match TRBD2. Germline V lookup: CDR1 MDHEN, CDR2 SYDVKM. CDR3 length equals 16 residues. V was clipped by 5 bases and J by 7 bases; unmatched bases: 10.

The V gene is TRBV30, the J gene TRBJ2-7, with a weak D call TRBD2 (6 bases). Germline CDR1 and CDR2: GTSNPN and SVGIG (reference sequence). Between the trimmed V and J ends, which lost 4 bases and 5 bases, there was a span of 15 bases. The CDR3 loop spans 13 amino acids. The CDR3 DNA is TGTGCCTGGACCCGGGGGAGCATGGACGAGCAGTACTTC. The encoded protein is CAWTRGSMDEQYF.

This clone showed up just a few times. The chain uses TRBV20-1 and TRBJ2-4; no firm D call. V was clipped by 4 bases and J by 6 bases, with 7 bases between them. CDR3 length: 11 amino acids. Per the germline V gene, CDR1 is DFQATT and CDR2 is SNEGSKA (reference sequence). The CDR3 loop is CSAIPRNIQYF. CDR3 DNA: TGCAGTGCTATTCCCCGAAACATTCAGTACTTC.

The table lists this clone with a count of one. The chain couples TRBV5-1 to TRBJ1-1; D is uncertain. V was shortened by 0 bases and J by 8 bases, with 8 bases between the two germline ends. Germline lookup yields CDR1 SGHRS and CDR2 YFSETQ. The CDR3 has 12 amino acids. The CDR3 loop is CASSLGGEEAFF. In DNA form, the CDR3 reads TGCGCCAGCAGCTTGGGGGGAGAGGAAGCTTTCTTT.

This clone was seen a handful of times. The V call is TRBV6-1, the J call TRBJ2-5; weak D call: TRBD2 (6 bases). Trimming took 4 bases from V and 5 from J, leaving 14 bases between them. The CDR3 length is 14 residues. CDR1 and CDR2 (germline): MNHNS, SASEGT. The CDR3 spells CASSAQGGWETQYF. Written as DNA, the CDR3 is TGTGCCAGCAGTGCCCAGGGAGGATGGGAGACCCAGTACTTC.

This clone was observed once. The CDR3 reads CASSLGFEGYEQYF. Here the CDR3 DNA reads TGTGCCAGCAGCTTAGGGTTCGAGGGGTACGAGCAGTACTTC. The chain links TRBV7-2 to TRBJ2-7, with D tentatively TRBD1 or TRBD2 (5 bases each). Per germline, CDR1 SGHTA and CDR2 FQGNSA. The CDR3 contains 14 residues. The V end lost 1 base, the J end lost 4 bases, and 11 bases lay between the germline ends.

The rearrangement joins TRBV7-8 to TRBJ1-6, with 7 bases that match TRBD1. Trimming cost V 5 bases and J 5 bases; bases outside gene matches: 9. CDR1 SGHVS and CDR2 FQNEAQ come from the germline V gene. This CDR3 spans 16 amino acids. The CDR3 DNA is TGTGCCAGCAGCAGACAAGGGGGCGCGCATAATTCACCCCTCCACTTT. Its protein product is CASSRQGGAHNSPLHF.

The chain joins TRBV4-1 to TRBJ2-2; 7 bases are shared with TRBD2. J was trimmed by 6 bases and V by 6 bases; bases with no gene match: 16. The CDR3 is 17 residues long. Germline V gene lookup returns CDR1 MGHRA and CDR2 YSYEKL. The CDR3, as DNA: TGCGCCAGCAGGTGGTTCGGGAGGACCCAGGCCGCCGGGGAGCTGTTTTTT. Translation: CASRWFGRTQAAGELFF.

This clone was seen a handful of times. The chain recombines TRBV30 with TRBJ2-7, with D unclear. This CDR3 spans 12 amino acids. The germline CDR1 and CDR2 sequences are GTSNPN and SVGIG (reference sequence). V was shortened by 5 bases and J by 0 bases, with 8 bases between the two germline ends. The CDR3 bases are TGTGCCTGGGGACGGAGCTCCTACGAGCAGTACTTC. This gives the protein CAWGRSSYEQYF. Drawing the rest from reference TRBV30 and TRBJ2-7, the complete variable domain is SQTIHQWPATLVQPVGSPLSLECTVEGTSNPNLYWYRQAAGRGLQLLFYSVGIGQISSEVPQNLSASRPQDRQFILSSKKLLLSDSGFYLCAWGRSSYEQYFGPGTRLTVT.

This chain joins TRBV11-2 and TRBJ2-5; tentatively, D is TRBD1 or TRBD2 (5 bases each). The CDR3 covers 13 residues. The germline CDR1 and CDR2 sequences are SGHAT and FQNNGV. The V end was cut by 6 bases, the J end by 4 bases, with 12 bases between. CDR3 amino acids: CASRSPGGETQYF. CDR3 nucleotides: TGTGCCAGCAGGTCTCCTGGGGGAGAGACCCAGTACTTC.

Here the CDR3 DNA reads TGTGCCGGAGCAGGGGAGAGTTCACCCCTCCACTTT. Translation: CAGAGESSPLHF. This rearrangement joins TRBV2 to TRBJ1-6; tentatively, D is TRBD1 (6 bases). CDR3 length: 12 residues. The V end lost 11 bases, the J end lost 9 bases, and 14 bases lay between the germline ends. The germline gives CDR1 SNHLY, CDR2 FYNNEI.

This chain joins TRBV18 and TRBJ1-2; D might be TRBD1 (6 bases). Per germline, CDR1 KGHSH and CDR2 LQKENI. The CDR3 has 13 amino acids. V lost 2 bases and J lost 7, with 11 bases in between. CDR3 loop: CASSPRRGFGYTF. The DNA for the CDR3 is TGTGCCAGCTCACCAAGAAGGGGGTTTGGCTACACCTTC.

The V call is TRBV7-2, the J call TRBJ2-1; D is ambiguous. The CDR3 is 16 residues long. Trimming left V 2 bases short and J 6 bases short, with 17 bases between. Germline lookup yields CDR1 SGHTA and CDR2 FQGNSA. The CDR3 spells CASSLSPIGASNEQFF. The CDR3 region has the DNA TGTGCCAGCAGCTTAAGTCCCATCGGCGCCTCCAATGAGCAGTTCTTC.

V usage is TRBV11-2 and J usage is TRBJ1-2, with D unclear. Trimming took 2 bases from V and 5 from J, leaving 15 bases between them. This CDR3 has 15 amino acids. CDR1 and CDR2 from the germline V gene are SGHAT and FQNNGV. CDR3 loop: CASSLPYRSRYGYTF. The DNA for the CDR3 is TGTGCCAGCAGCTTACCCTACCGGAGTAGGTATGGCTACACCTTC.

The chain uses TRBV6-5 and TRBJ1-5; D is possibly TRBD1 (6 bases). The CDR3 contains 15 residues. The V gene's germline CDR1 is MNHEY and CDR2 SVGAGI. The CDR3 nucleotides are TGTGCGGATCATTCACAGGGTAAGAGCAATCAGCCCCAGCATTTT. This codes for CADHSQGKSNQPQHF.

In its sample, this clone was seen once. This chain links TRBV5-6 with TRBJ1-4, with D possibly being TRBD1 (5 bases). The CDR3 runs 15 residues. V gave up 4 bases and J gave up 7 bases, with 17 bases separating them. Per the germline V gene, CDR1 is SGHDT and CDR2 is YYEEEE. The CDR3 region is CASSTGTPWGEKLFF. The DNA of the CDR3 is TGTGCCAGCAGCACCGGGACCCCCTGGGGTGAAAAACTGTTTTTT.

The rearrangement joins TRBV10-3 to TRBJ2-5; possible D gene TRBD1, 6 bases. Between the trimmed V and J ends, which lost 3 bases and 3 bases, there was a span of 11 bases. This CDR3 comprises 14 residues. The V gene's germline CDR1 is ENHRY and CDR2 SYGVKD. DNA for the CDR3: TGTGCCATCAGTGAAGGGCAGGGGAAAGAGACCCAGTACTTC. This gives the protein CAISEGQGKETQYF.

The chain employs TRBV7-2 and TRBJ2-1; 7 bases are a match to TRBD1. The germline gives CDR1 SGHTA, CDR2 FQGNSA. V lost 6 bases, J lost 2 bases, and 7 bases stayed unmatched. The CDR3 is made up of 15 amino acids. The CDR3 DNA is TGTGCCAGCAGTTCGGACGACAGGGCCTACAATGAGCAGTTCTTC. Encoded protein: CASSSDDRAYNEQFF.

The chain employs TRBV6-1 and TRBJ1-2; TRBD1 agrees at 12 bases. The CDR3 is 13 residues long. V shed 5 bases, J shed 6 bases, and the junction held 1 base outside the gene matches. Per the germline V gene, CDR1 is MNHNS and CDR2 is SASEGT. CDR3 loop: CASSRDRGHGYTF. Here the CDR3 DNA reads TGTGCCAGCAGTCGGGACAGGGGGCATGGCTACACCTTC.

J is TRBJ2-1 and V is TRBV5-1, with no clear D. The CDR3 extends over 13 amino acids. CDR1 is SGHRS and CDR2 is YFSETQ in the germline V gene. Trimming took off 0 bases at V and 6 bases at J, with 7 bases between the two ends. CDR3 sequence: CASSLDRFNEQFF. The DNA of the CDR3 is TGCGCCAGCAGCTTGGACAGATTCAATGAGCAGTTCTTC. Complete variable domain (other parts from reference TRBV5-1 and TRBJ2-1): KAGVTQTPRYLIKTRGQQVTLSCSPISGHRSVSWYQQTPGQGLQFLFEYFSETQRNKGNFPGRFSGRQFSNSRSEMNVSTLELGDSALYLCASSLDRFNEQFFGPGTRLTVL.